This is a list of T cell receptor beta chains from one sample in a study of beta chain bispecific antibodies for T cell cancers. TCRdb reprocessed the 5' RACE reads with MiXCR, giving one entry per CDR3 protein. The data hold 20,000 to 25,000 distinct CDR3 sequences, with approximately 2.4% observed a single time. These receptors' antigens are unknown. Sequencing was done on a sample of healthy donor T cells cultured with leukemia cells. The receptors come from a human donor in good health. Some clones in this sample may be carry-over from other donors' samples. The CDR3 runs from the conserved cysteine through the conserved F or W. Fields, in order: clone size, J gene, V gene, CDR3 protein. The size entry is marked missing in some rows and otherwise reads once, few, many or a size class.

clone_size: many
j_call: TRBJ2-7
v_call: TRBV3-1
cdr3_aa: CASSQWRTEQYF

clone_size: many
j_call: TRBJ1-1
v_call: TRBV9
cdr3_aa: CASSFDSNTEAFF

clone_size: many
j_call: TRBJ2-1
v_call: TRBV12-3/TRBV12-4
cdr3_aa: CASSLLAGPYNEQFF

clone_size: many
j_call: TRBJ1-6
v_call: TRBV29-1
cdr3_aa: CSVRQGSIGSPLHF

clone_size: many
j_call: TRBJ1-1
v_call: TRBV27
cdr3_aa: CASSRPNTEAFF

clone_size: NA
j_call: TRBJ2-7
v_call: TRBV5-6
cdr3_aa: CASSLGTGPAYEQYF

clone_size: many
j_call: TRBJ2-1
v_call: TRBV5-1
cdr3_aa: CASSPLAGFNEQFF

clone_size: many
j_call: TRBJ1-4
v_call: TRBV19
cdr3_aa: CASNEWDNEKLFF

clone_size: many
j_call: TRBJ1-2
v_call: TRBV6-5
cdr3_aa: CASSNDRGQNYGYTF

clone_size: NA
j_call: TRBJ2-3
v_call: TRBV6-1
cdr3_aa: CASSESADTQYF

clone_size: many
j_call: TRBJ2-5
v_call: TRBV27
cdr3_aa: CATGTGNSETQYF

clone_size: many
j_call: TRBJ1-5
v_call: TRBV28
cdr3_aa: CASSKSTGAAKPQHF

clone_size: few
j_call: TRBJ2-2
v_call: TRBV7-9
cdr3_aa: CASSPDGGGKRGSGELFF

clone_size: many
j_call: TRBJ2-7
v_call: TRBV7-2
cdr3_aa: CASSSSGGSYEQYF

clone_size: many
j_call: TRBJ1-1
v_call: TRBV6-6
cdr3_aa: CASSYGDTVEAFF

clone_size: many
j_call: TRBJ2-1
v_call: TRBV5-4
cdr3_aa: CASSSRTSGYNEQFF

clone_size: many
j_call: TRBJ2-7
v_call: TRBV6-1
cdr3_aa: CASSERTRTSYEQYF

clone_size: many
j_call: TRBJ1-1
v_call: TRBV11-2
cdr3_aa: CASSSGQGNTEAFF

clone_size: many
j_call: TRBJ2-7
v_call: TRBV2
cdr3_aa: CASSEALALSYRSGQYF

clone_size: many
j_call: TRBJ2-7
v_call: TRBV14
cdr3_aa: CASGDSGYEQYF

clone_size: many
j_call: TRBJ2-7
v_call: TRBV3-1
cdr3_aa: CASSQVAGGLKDEQYF

clone_size: many
j_call: TRBJ2-7
v_call: TRBV12-3/TRBV12-4
cdr3_aa: CASSLDLTGDEQYF

clone_size: once
j_call: TRBJ1-1
v_call: TRBV2
cdr3_aa: CAREWTGETEAFF

clone_size: many
j_call: TRBJ2-3
v_call: TRBV7-9
cdr3_aa: CASSPSAGDTQYF

clone_size: many
j_call: TRBJ2-7
v_call: TRBV20-1
cdr3_aa: CSARGGLAGAGRGEQYF

clone_size: many
j_call: TRBJ2-1
v_call: TRBV20-1
cdr3_aa: CSARSQVYNEQFF

clone_size: many
j_call: TRBJ1-2
v_call: TRBV10-3
cdr3_aa: CAISESGRSGYTF

clone_size: many
j_call: TRBJ2-3
v_call: TRBV2
cdr3_aa: CASSFDPRGDTQYF

clone_size: many
j_call: TRBJ1-5
v_call: TRBV9
cdr3_aa: CASSAPSHRLYSNQPQHF

clone_size: many
j_call: TRBJ2-5
v_call: TRBV12-3/TRBV12-4
cdr3_aa: CASSYGGPKGETQYF

clone_size: many
j_call: TRBJ2-1
v_call: TRBV6-1
cdr3_aa: CASSAFQGLGTGAGNEQFF

clone_size: few
j_call: TRBJ1-2
v_call: TRBV5-6
cdr3_aa: CASSLSLRGRLDGYTF

clone_size: few
j_call: TRBJ1-6
v_call: TRBV5-1
cdr3_aa: CATRPGSNSPLHF

clone_size: few
j_call: TRBJ1-1
v_call: TRBV11-2
cdr3_aa: CASSPRQVLNTEAFF

clone_size: many
j_call: TRBJ2-7
v_call: TRBV29-1
cdr3_aa: CSALPRDRAYEQYF

clone_size: NA
j_call: TRBJ1-5
v_call: TRBV12-5
cdr3_aa: CASGLAIGGADRQPQHF

clone_size: many
j_call: TRBJ2-7
v_call: TRBV5-1
cdr3_aa: CASSRTGQEYEQYF

clone_size: many
j_call: TRBJ2-5
v_call: TRBV5-1
cdr3_aa: CASSETGGYETQYF

clone_size: many
j_call: TRBJ1-5
v_call: TRBV27
cdr3_aa: CASSSQNQPQHF

clone_size: NA
j_call: TRBJ1-1
v_call: TRBV5-5
cdr3_aa: CASGLGGVVEAFF

clone_size: NA
j_call: TRBJ2-7
v_call: TRBV12-3/TRBV12-4
cdr3_aa: CASSLLAGGLEQYF

clone_size: NA
j_call: TRBJ2-5
v_call: TRBV28
cdr3_aa: CASRTSGSGGAWETQYF

clone_size: many
j_call: TRBJ2-2
v_call: TRBV6-5
cdr3_aa: CASTLSGTGAGGELFF

clone_size: NA
j_call: TRBJ1-1
v_call: TRBV4-2
cdr3_aa: CASSHLTGGMNTEAFF

clone_size: many
j_call: TRBJ2-7
v_call: TRBV5-1
cdr3_aa: CASSLVTPGTGVDEQYF

clone_size: many
j_call: TRBJ2-5
v_call: TRBV5-1
cdr3_aa: CASSPGLAGEETQYF

clone_size: few
j_call: TRBJ2-1
v_call: TRBV5-1
cdr3_aa: CASSLAESVEQFF

clone_size: many
j_call: TRBJ2-7
v_call: TRBV7-9
cdr3_aa: CASSLRLQGRVAYEQYF

clone_size: many
j_call: TRBJ2-7
v_call: TRBV20-1
cdr3_aa: CSAEGRAAKPYEQYF

clone_size: NA
j_call: TRBJ2-1
v_call: TRBV19
cdr3_aa: CASSIGLAGGNEQFF

clone_size: many
j_call: TRBJ2-1
v_call: TRBV19
cdr3_aa: CASSSAYNEQFF

clone_size: many
j_call: TRBJ2-1
v_call: TRBV6-5
cdr3_aa: CASSTPRDRGLNEQFF